The clone carrying this T cell receptor beta chain was seen a handful of times. Blood was collected once per donor into heparin, averaging about 110 mL. Sorting that relied on CD45RO/CCR7/CD25/CD127/CD95/CD27 yielded CD4+ naive, central memory, regulatory and stem cell-like memory cells. This CDR3 is built from 13 residues. CDR1 is GTSNPN, CDR2 SVGIG, per germline (reference sequence). The junction had 9 bases not matched to a gene; V was cut back by 5 bases and J by 7 bases. These data belong to a study of beta chain features in type 1 diabetes. The investigators reverse transcribed all of the isolated RNA, so they sequenced expressed TCRB transcripts. The assay was immunoSEQ multiplex PCR, and TCRdb's table has in-frame clones only and misses some. The sample contains some 240,000 clones, 11% of which appear only once.

The sequencing input was central memory CD4+ T cells from blood. This receptor was obtained from a man aged 18-30 years in good health. V gene TRBV30 combines with J gene TRBJ2-7, with 9 positions matching TRBD1. CDR3 amino acids: CAWGSDRGSEQYF. The CDR3 nucleotides read TGTGCCTGGGGTTCCGACAGGGGGAGTGAGCAGTACTTC.